Shown below are 20 T cell receptor beta chains from a single sample sequenced in a study of blood T cells in healthy people across ages (dated by TCRdb to between 2014 and 2016). Receptors were amplified or captured by 5' RACE. The sequencing machine was an Illumina HiSeq 2500. A second PCR of roughly 6 to 12 cycles was run with a J-beta primer mix and a sample-barcoded 5' primer. In TCRdb, the public reads were trimmed at Q25 with fastp and aligned with MiXCR, with productive beta chains retained. Entries that share a CDR3 protein sequence are merged under the most common genes and DNA. Here the sample has 2 million or so distinct CDR3 sequences; less than 50% occur a single time. Around 2.1% of the sample is held by the ten biggest clonotypes. The sequenced material came from blood. The receptor source for this set is a woman between 40 and 50 years old in good health.

This chain uses TRBV6-1 with TRBJ1-2; D uncertain. V lost 3 bases and J lost 3, with 8 bases in between. This CDR3 has 13 residues. Looked up from germline, CDR1 is MNHNS and CDR2 is SASEGT. This CDR3 is CASSDSIYYGYTF. Written as DNA, the CDR3 is TGTGCCAGCAGTGACAGCATATACTATGGCTACACCTTC.

This sequence joins TRBV20-1 and TRBJ2-1; TRBD2 matches 13 bases. V shed 0 bases, J shed 13 bases, and the junction held 12 bases outside the gene matches. From germline, CDR1 is DFQATT and CDR2 SNEGSKA (reference sequence). The CDR3 extends over 16 amino acids. This CDR3 reads CSARDRLAGGRETQFF. CDR3 DNA: TGCAGTGCTAGAGATCGACTAGCGGGGGGCCGGGAGACCCAGTTCTTC.

This sequence joins TRBV6-2 or TRBV6-3 and TRBJ2-6, with D unresolved. The V and J ends lost 1 base and 2 bases respectively, with 9 bases between them. The CDR3 has 16 amino acids. The V gene's germline CDR1 is MNHEY and CDR2 SVGEGT. This CDR3 is CASSYFRTTGANVLTF. The CDR3 region has the DNA TGTGCCAGCAGTTACTTCCGAACCACTGGGGCCAACGTCCTGACTTTC.

This chain uses TRBV7-6 with TRBJ2-3; perhaps TRBD2 as D (6 bases). V was cut by 5 bases and J by 4 bases, with 16 bases left in between. CDR1 and CDR2 from the germline V gene are SGHVS and FNYEAQ. The CDR3 runs to 15 residues. CDR3 in DNA: TGTGCCAGCAGCCTGCTAGCGATGCGGCCAGATACGCAGTATTTT. It codes for CASSLLAMRPDTQYF. Combining the CDR3 with reference TRBV7-6 and TRBJ2-3 gives the whole variable domain GAGVSQSPRYKVTKRGQDVALRCDPISGHVSLYWYRQALGQGPEFLTYFNYEAQQDKSGLPNDRFSAERPEGSISTLTIQRTEQRDSAMYRCASSLLAMRPDTQYFGPGTRLTVL.

This clonotype was observed a few times. CDR3 loop: CSALRGIGANVLTF. The CDR3 nucleotides are TGCAGTGCGTTACGTGGGATAGGGGCCAACGTCCTGACTTTC. The chain uses TRBV20-1 and TRBJ2-6, with D unresolved. Germline V CDR1 and CDR2: DFQATT, SNEGSKA (reference sequence). With 6 bases removed from V and 4 bases from J, the gap between germline ends came to 13 bases. CDR3 length equals 14 residues.

The V gene is TRBV20-1, the J gene TRBJ1-5; weak D call: TRBD1 (5 bases). CDR1 is DFQATT and CDR2 is SNEGSKA in the germline V gene (reference sequence). The CDR3 is made up of 15 amino acids. V was shortened by 3 bases and J by 4 bases, with 16 bases between the two germline ends. CDR3 nucleotides: TGCAGTGCTAGTGAGGGTGGGCAGGGAAATCAGCCCCAGCATTTT. Protein sequence: CSASEGGQGNQPQHF.

This chain uses TRBV7-6 with TRBJ2-1; D is uncertain. CDR1 and CDR2 from the germline V gene are SGHVS and FNYEAQ. Trimming took 0 bases from V and 2 from J, leaving 11 bases between them. CDR3 length equals 16 residues. CDR3 in DNA: TGTGCCAGCAGCTTAGCGGGTGGCGGTCCCTACAATGAGCAGTTCTTC. It specifies CASSLAGGGPYNEQFF.

The rearrangement joins TRBV18 to TRBJ2-3, with D uncertain. Trimming shortened V by 2 bases and J by 4 bases, and 13 bases separated the two germline ends. Germline CDR1 is KGHSH and CDR2 is LQKENI. The CDR3 spans 15 residues. CDR3 residues: CASSPVVGGADTQYF. The CDR3 coding sequence is TGTGCCAGCTCACCAGTGGTGGGTGGCGCAGATACGCAGTATTTT.

The V call is TRBV7-9, the J call TRBJ2-7, with TRBD1 matching 9 bases. V was pared by 5 bases and J by 5 bases, with 7 bases of the junction left unmatched. This CDR3 contains 14 residues. Germline values: CDR1 SEHNR, CDR2 FQNEAQ (reference sequence). The CDR3 reads CASSPPDRGHEQYF. DNA for the CDR3: TGTGCCAGCAGCCCCCCGGACAGGGGACACGAGCAGTACTTC.

The CDR3 is CASSASGGTGVYTQYF. Here the CDR3 DNA reads TGTGCCAGCAGCGCTAGTGGGGGGACAGGGGTGTATACGCAGTATTTT. This chain connects TRBV9 to TRBJ2-3, with 10 bases aligning to TRBD1. There are 16 residues in the CDR3. V shed 3 bases and J 7 bases; nucleotides not matched to a gene: 11. The germline CDR1 and CDR2 sequences are SGDLS and YYNGEE.

In nucleotides, the CDR3 is TGCAGTGCTAGCGAGGGGTTGGGTCAGCCCCAGCATTTT. Protein: CSASEGLGQPQHF. This chain joins TRBV20-1 and TRBJ1-5; possibly TRBD1 for D (5 bases). CDR3 size: 13 residues. Trimming removed 3 bases at V and 6 bases at J, with 12 bases between. In germline, CDR1 is DFQATT, CDR2 SNEGSKA (reference sequence).

The CDR3 coding sequence is TGTGCCAGCAGTTACTCGGGGGGGTCGGGGGTCCGCAATGAGCAGTTCTTC. Encoded protein: CASSYSGGSGVRNEQFF. The V call is TRBV6-6, the J call TRBJ2-1, with 7 bases identical to TRBD2. The CDR3 has 17 amino acids. Trimming at V came to 0 bases and at J to 6 bases, leaving 11 bases not matched to a gene. Germline values: CDR1 MNHNY, CDR2 SVGAGI (reference sequence).

The V gene is TRBV4-2, the J gene TRBJ2-4; 14 nucleotides agree with TRBD2. The J call is uncertain, as TRBJ2-7 better fits the DNA end. CDR3 size: 16 residues. The germline CDR1 and CDR2 sequences are LGHNA and YNFKEQ. The CDR3, as DNA: TGTGCCAGCAGCCAACCGGGACTAGCGGGGGAATACGAGCAGTACTTC. Translated: CASSQPGLAGEYEQYF.

The rearrangement links TRBV14 to TRBJ1-2; no clear D gene. This CDR3 has 12 residues. Germline V CDR1 and CDR2: SGHDN, FVKESK. The ends were cut back, 2 bases at V and 4 bases at J, with 5 bases in the middle. The CDR3 sequence is CASSQRRYGYTF. CDR3 sequence (DNA): TGTGCCAGCAGCCAACGGCGCTATGGCTACACCTTC.

V gene TRBV28 combines with J gene TRBJ2-4; 8 nucleotides agree with TRBD2. The end of the DNA aligns better with TRBJ2-7, so the J call may be wrong. Germline lookup yields CDR1 MDHEN and CDR2 SYDVKM. The CDR3 covers 15 residues. The CDR3 sequence is CASSPQRGFPYEQYF. CDR3 DNA: TGTGCCAGCAGTCCACAGCGGGGGTTTCCCTACGAGCAGTACTTC.

The genes are TRBV27 and TRBJ1-3; D uncertain. The V end lost 3 bases, the J end lost 0 bases, and 9 bases lay between the germline ends. CDR1 is MNHEY and CDR2 is SMNVEV in the germline V gene (reference sequence). CDR3 length equals 15 residues. The CDR3 loop reads CASSFLPISGNTIYF. CDR3 in DNA: TGTGCCAGCAGTTTTCTCCCGATCTCTGGAAACACCATATATTTT.

A single count supports this clonotype. The chain combines TRBV28 with TRBJ1-2; D gene unclear. This CDR3 comprises 12 residues. Per the germline V gene, CDR1 is MDHEN and CDR2 is SYDVKM. V lost 6 bases, J lost 4 bases, and 9 bases lay in between. This CDR3 reads CASRPPAYGYTF. The CDR3 DNA is TGTGCCAGCAGACCCCCGGCCTATGGCTACACCTTC.

This clonotype was seen only a few times. The chain employs TRBV20-1 and TRBJ2-7; perhaps TRBD1 as D (5 bases). With 5 bases removed from V and 3 bases from J, the gap between germline ends came to 14 bases. Germline CDR1 is DFQATT and CDR2 is SNEGSKA (reference sequence). This CDR3 spans 13 amino acids. CDR3 nucleotides: TGCAGTGCTCCCCAGAGACAGAACTACGAGCAGTACTTC. It translates to CSAPQRQNYEQYF.

The rearrangement joins TRBV12-3 or TRBV12-4 to TRBJ1-5; weak D call: TRBD1 (6 bases). This CDR3 comprises 15 residues. The V and J ends lost 6 bases and 0 bases respectively, with 12 bases between them. The CDR3: CASSLQGLSNQPQHF. In DNA, the CDR3 is TGTGCCAGCAGCCTACAGGGTCTTAGCAATCAGCCCCAGCATTTT.

V gene TRBV4-3 combines with J gene TRBJ1-2; the D gene is possibly TRBD1 (6 bases). Deletions cut 0 bases from V and 4 bases from J, with 12 bases between. The CDR3 loop spans 15 amino acids. Germline assignment: CDR1 LGHNA and CDR2 YSLEER. The CDR3 reads CASSQDRQAFYGYTF. In DNA, the CDR3 is TGCGCCAGCAGCCAAGATCGACAGGCGTTCTATGGCTACACCTTC.